The T cell receptor (beta chain) described here comes from a study of blood T cell repertoires in COVID-19. About the study: PBMCs, B-cell-depleted T cells, or T cells were the source of the cDNA or gDNA that made up the material.

Profiling relied on immunoSEQ multiplex PCR, and the TCRdb table lists in-frame clones only, not all of them. The table lists hundreds of thousands of clones, 65% to 80% of them singletons. CDR3 length: 14 residues. Trimming took 9 bases from V and 3 from J, leaving 16 bases between them. The germline V gene encodes CDR1 MDHEN and CDR2 SYDVKM. This TCR was sampled from a woman between 40 and 50 years old with active or convalescent COVID-19. This chain uses TRBV28 with TRBJ2-3; D gene ambiguous. The specimen was peripheral blood. CDR3 protein: CASAFVAGTDTQYF. CDR3 DNA: TGTGCCAGTGCCTTTGTAGCCGGGACAGATACGCAGTATTTT.